The source of this TCR beta chain is a study of blood T cell repertoires in COVID-19. Allocation to cohorts depended on clinical history reported by the participants. The CDR3 is 13 amino acids. Sequencing used immunoSEQ multiplex PCR; TCRdb keeps in-frame clones, though not all of them. Here the sample spans around 300,000 clones, roughly nine tenths being singletons. The receptor was isolated from a woman between 18 and 29 years old who had recovered from COVID-19. The chain combines TRBV21-1 with TRBJ2-1; the table's D call of TRBD2 was not tested on the DNA. TRBV21-1 has pseudogene status. The sample comprised PBMCs or T cells enriched from blood (not recorded which). The CDR3 DNA is TGTGCCAGCAGCAAGTTGTGCGCGGATGAGCAGTTCTTC. Amino acids: CASSKLCADEQFF.